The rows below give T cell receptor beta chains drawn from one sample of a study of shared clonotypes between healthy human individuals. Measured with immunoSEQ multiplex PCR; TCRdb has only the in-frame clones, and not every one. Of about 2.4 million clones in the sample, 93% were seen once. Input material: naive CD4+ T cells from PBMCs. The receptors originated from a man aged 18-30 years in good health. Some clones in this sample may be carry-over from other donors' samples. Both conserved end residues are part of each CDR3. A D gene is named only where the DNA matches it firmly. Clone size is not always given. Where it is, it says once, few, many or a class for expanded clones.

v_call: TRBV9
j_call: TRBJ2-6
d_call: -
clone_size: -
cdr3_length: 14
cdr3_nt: TGTGCCAGCAGCGTAGACTCTCTTACAGAGCCGTCGGCTTTC
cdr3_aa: CASSVDSLTEPSAF

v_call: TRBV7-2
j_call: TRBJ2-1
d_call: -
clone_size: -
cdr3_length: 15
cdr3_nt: TGTGCCAGCAGCTTAGGAGGGGTGGACTACAATGAGCAGTTCTTC
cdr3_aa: CASSLGGVDYNEQFF

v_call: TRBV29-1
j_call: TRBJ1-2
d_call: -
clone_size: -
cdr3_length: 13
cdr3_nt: TGCAGCGTTGAAGTCCTCTTGAACTATGGCTACACCTTC
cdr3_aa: CSVEVLLNYGYTF

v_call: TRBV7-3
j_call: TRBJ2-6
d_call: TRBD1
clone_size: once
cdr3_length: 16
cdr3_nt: TGTGCCACCTTATCCGGGACAGGGGCTGGGGCCAACGTCCTGACTTTC
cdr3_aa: CATLSGTGAGANVLTF

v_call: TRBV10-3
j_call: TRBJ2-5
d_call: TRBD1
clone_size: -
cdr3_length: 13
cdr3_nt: TGTGCCATCAGTGCCAGGGGGCCTGAGACCCAGTACTTC
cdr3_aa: CAISARGPETQYF

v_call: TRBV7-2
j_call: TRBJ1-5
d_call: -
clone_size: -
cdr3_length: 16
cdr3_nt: TGTGCCAGCAGCTTAGGGACCGGGACTAACAATCAGCCCCAGCATTTT
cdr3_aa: CASSLGTGTNNQPQHF

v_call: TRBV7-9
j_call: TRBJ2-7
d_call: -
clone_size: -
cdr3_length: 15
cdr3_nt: TGTGCCAGCAGCTTAGTTGGACCCTGGGACTACGAGCAGTACTTC
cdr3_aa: CASSLVGPWDYEQYF

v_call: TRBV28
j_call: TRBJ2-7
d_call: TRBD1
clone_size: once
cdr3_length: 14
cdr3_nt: TGTGCCAGCAGTGGAGGACAGGGGGCCTACGAGCAGTACTTC
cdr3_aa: CASSGGQGAYEQYF

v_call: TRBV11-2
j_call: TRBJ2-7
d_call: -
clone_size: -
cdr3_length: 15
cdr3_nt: TGTGCCAGCAGCCGACAGGCCAGGTTGGATTACGAGCAGTACTTC
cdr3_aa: CASSRQARLDYEQYF

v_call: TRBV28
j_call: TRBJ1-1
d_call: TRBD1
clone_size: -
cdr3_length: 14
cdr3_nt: TGTGCCAGCCGAAACACAGGGGGGGTCACTGAAGCTTTCTTT
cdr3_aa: CASRNTGGVTEAFF

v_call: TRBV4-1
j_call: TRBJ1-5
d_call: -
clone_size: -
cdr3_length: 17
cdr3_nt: TGCGCCAGCAGCCAAGATTTTACGTCAGTTAGCAATCAGCCCCAGCATTTT
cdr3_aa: CASSQDFTSVSNQPQHF

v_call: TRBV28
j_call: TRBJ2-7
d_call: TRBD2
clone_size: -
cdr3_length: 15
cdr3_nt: TGTGCCAGCAGTTCCCTAGCGGGAGGGGTCTACGAGCAGTACTTC
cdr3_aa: CASSSLAGGVYEQYF

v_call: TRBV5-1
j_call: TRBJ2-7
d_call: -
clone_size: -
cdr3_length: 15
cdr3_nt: TGCGCCAGCAGCCCCAGCGGGGGACAGGGATACGAGCAGTACTTC
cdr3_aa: CASSPSGGQGYEQYF

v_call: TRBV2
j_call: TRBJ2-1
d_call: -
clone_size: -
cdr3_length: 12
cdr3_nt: TGTGCCAGCAGTGAAGGGTACAATGAGCAGTTCTTC
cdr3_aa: CASSEGYNEQFF

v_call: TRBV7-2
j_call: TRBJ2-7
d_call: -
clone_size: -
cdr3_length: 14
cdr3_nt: TGTGCCAGCCAATACCCAGGGGATCGCTACGAGCAGTACTTC
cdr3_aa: CASQYPGDRYEQYF

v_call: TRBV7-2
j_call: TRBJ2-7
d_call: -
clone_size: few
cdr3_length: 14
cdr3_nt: TGTGCCAGCAGCCCCCCGAGACGGTCCTACGAGCAGTACTTC
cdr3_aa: CASSPPRRSYEQYF

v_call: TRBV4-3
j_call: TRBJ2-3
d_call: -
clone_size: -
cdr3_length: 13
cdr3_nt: TGCGCCAGCAGCCCACCCCGTGGGGATACGCAGTATTTT
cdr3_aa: CASSPPRGDTQYF

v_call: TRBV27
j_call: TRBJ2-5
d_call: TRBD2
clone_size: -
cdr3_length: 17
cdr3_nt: TGTGCCAGCAGTTTATCTCCTCTAAGCGGGAGGGCCCAGACCCAGTACTTC
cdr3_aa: CASSLSPLSGRAQTQYF

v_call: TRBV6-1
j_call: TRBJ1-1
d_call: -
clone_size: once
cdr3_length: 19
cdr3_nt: TGTGCCAGCAGTGGGGGGGAAGGTTTGAGGGATGGGAAGAACACTGAAGCTTTCTTT
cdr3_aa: CASSGGEGLRDGKNTEAFF

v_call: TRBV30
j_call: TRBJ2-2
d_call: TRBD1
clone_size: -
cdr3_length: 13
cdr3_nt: TGTGCCTCCACAGGGGCCGGAACCGGGGAGCTGTTTTTT
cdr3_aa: CASTGAGTGELFF

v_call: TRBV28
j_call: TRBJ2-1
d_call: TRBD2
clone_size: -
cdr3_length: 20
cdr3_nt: TGTGCCAGCAGTTCCCCGGGACTAGCGGGGGACTATAGCTCCTACAATGAGCAGTTCTTC
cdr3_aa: CASSSPGLAGDYSSYNEQFF

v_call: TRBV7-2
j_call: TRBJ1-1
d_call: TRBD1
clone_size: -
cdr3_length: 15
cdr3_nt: TGTGCCAGCAGCCCAGGGGGCCAAAGCGAGACTGAAGCTTTCTTT
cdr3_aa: CASSPGGQSETEAFF

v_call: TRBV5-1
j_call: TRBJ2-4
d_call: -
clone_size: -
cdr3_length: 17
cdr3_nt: TGCGCCAGCAGCTACACGACAGTGCCGGAGGCCAAAAACATTCAGTACTTC
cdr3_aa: CASSYTTVPEAKNIQYF

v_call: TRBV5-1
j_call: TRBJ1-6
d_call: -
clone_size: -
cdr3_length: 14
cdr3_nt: TGCGCCAGCAGCTTGGATGCAGGGAATTCACCCCTCCACTTT
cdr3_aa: CASSLDAGNSPLHF

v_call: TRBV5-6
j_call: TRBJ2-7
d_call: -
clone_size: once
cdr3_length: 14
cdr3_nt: TGTGCCAGCAGCTTTTTGTGGGCGGCGGGCGAGCAGTACTTC
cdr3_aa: CASSFLWAAGEQYF

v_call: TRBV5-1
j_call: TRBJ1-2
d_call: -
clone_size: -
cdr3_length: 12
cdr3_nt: TGCGCCAGCAGCTTGGGGGGAGACGGCTACACCTTC
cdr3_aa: CASSLGGDGYTF

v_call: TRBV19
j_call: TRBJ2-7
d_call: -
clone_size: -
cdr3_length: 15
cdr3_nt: TGTGCCAGTAGTATATTGGCACCAAAATCCTACGAGCAGTACTTC
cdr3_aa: CASSILAPKSYEQYF

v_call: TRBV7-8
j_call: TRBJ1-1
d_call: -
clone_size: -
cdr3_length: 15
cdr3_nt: TGTGCCAGCAGCCAGGGTGAAGGGGTATCCACTGAAGCTTTCTTT
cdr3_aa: CASSQGEGVSTEAFF

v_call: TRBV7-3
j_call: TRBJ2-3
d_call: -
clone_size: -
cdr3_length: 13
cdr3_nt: TGTGCCAGCAGCTCCCCCGGGGGAGATACGCAGTATTTT
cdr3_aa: CASSSPGGDTQYF

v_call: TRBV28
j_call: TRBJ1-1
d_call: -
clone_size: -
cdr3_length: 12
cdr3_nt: TGTGCCAGCAGTTTGTTGGGTTCTGAAGCTTTCTTT
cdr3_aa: CASSLLGSEAFF

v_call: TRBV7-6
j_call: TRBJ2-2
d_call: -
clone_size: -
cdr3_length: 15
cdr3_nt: TGTGCCAGCAGCCCTGTGGGGGGTTTCACCGGGGAGCTGTTTTTT
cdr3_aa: CASSPVGGFTGELFF

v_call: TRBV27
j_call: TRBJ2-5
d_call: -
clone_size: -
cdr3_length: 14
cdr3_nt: TGTGCCAGCAGTTTGCTGGCGGGGCAAGAGACCCAGTACTTC
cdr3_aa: CASSLLAGQETQYF

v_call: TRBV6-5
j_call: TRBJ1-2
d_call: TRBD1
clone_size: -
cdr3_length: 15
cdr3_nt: TGTGCCAGCAGCACCAGGACAGGGGCGTACTATGGCTACACCTTC
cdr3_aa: CASSTRTGAYYGYTF

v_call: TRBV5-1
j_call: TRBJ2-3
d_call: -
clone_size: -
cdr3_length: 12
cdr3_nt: TGCGCCAGCAGCCCCCAGGCAGATACGCAGTATTTT
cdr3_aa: CASSPQADTQYF

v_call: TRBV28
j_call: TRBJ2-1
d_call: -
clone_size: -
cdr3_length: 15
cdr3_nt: TGTGCCAGCTATATGGGGGGGGCAGGAGTCAATGAGCAGTTCTTC
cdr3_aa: CASYMGGAGVNEQFF

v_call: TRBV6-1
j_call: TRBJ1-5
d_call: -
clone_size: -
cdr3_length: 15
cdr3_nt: TGTGCCAGCAGTGTACGGGGATTTTCACATCAGCCCCAGCATTTT
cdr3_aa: CASSVRGFSHQPQHF

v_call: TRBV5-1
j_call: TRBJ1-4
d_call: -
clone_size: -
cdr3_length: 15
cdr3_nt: TGCGCCAGTTCAACAGGGTCCGCAACTAATGAAAAACTGTTTTTT
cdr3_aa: CASSTGSATNEKLFF

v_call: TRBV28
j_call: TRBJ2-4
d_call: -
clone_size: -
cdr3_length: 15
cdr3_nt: TGTGCCAGCACTTTACCGGGCCCACAAGGGATCATTCAGTACTTC
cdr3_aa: CASTLPGPQGIIQYF

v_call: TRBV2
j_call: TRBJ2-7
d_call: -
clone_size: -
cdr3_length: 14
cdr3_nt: TGTGCCAGCAGTGGGGGCCCTAATTCCTACGAGCAGTACTTC
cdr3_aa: CASSGGPNSYEQYF

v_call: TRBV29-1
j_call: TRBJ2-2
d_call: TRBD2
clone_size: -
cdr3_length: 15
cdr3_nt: TGCAGCGCCATGAGGCGGGAGGAGGCCACCGGGGAGCTGTTTTTT
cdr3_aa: CSAMRREEATGELFF

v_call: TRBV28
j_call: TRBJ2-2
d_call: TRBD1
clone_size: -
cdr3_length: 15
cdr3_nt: TGTGCCAGCAGGGTGACAGGGACGAACACCGGGGAGCTGTTTTTT
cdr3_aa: CASRVTGTNTGELFF

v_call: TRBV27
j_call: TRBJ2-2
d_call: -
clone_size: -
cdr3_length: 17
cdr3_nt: TGTGCCAGCAGTACTATACAGGGTTTGGTCTACACCGGGGAGCTGTTTTTT
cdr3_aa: CASSTIQGLVYTGELFF

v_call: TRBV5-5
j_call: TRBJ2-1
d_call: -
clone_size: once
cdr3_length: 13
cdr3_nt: TGTGCCAGCAGCTTGGAACCTGAGAATGAGCAGTTCTTC
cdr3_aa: CASSLEPENEQFF

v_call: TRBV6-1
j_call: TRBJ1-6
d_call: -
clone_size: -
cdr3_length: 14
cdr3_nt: TGTGCCAGCAGTGAAGCCGGTTTTCGATCACCCCTCCACTTT
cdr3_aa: CASSEAGFRSPLHF

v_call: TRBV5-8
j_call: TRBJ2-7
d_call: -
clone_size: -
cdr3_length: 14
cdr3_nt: TGTGCCAGCAGACAGAGAGACAGATACTACGAGCAGTACTTC
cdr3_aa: CASRQRDRYYEQYF

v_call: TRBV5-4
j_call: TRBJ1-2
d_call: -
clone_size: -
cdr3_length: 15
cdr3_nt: TGTGCCAGCAGCTTGAGGATGGGGGAGAACTATGGCTACACCTTC
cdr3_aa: CASSLRMGENYGYTF